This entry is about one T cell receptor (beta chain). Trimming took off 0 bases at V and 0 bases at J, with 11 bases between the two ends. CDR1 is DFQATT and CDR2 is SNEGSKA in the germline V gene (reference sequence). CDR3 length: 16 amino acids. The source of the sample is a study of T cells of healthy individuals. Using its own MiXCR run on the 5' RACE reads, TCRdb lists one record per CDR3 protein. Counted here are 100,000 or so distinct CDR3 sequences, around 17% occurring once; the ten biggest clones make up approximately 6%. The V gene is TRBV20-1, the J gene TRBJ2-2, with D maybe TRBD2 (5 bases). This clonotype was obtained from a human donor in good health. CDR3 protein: CSARDVRASNTGELFF. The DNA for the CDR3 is TGCAGTGCTAGAGATGTGCGGGCCTCGAACACCGGGGAGCTGTTTTTT.